The 22 T cell receptor beta chains presented below share a single source sample, sequenced in a study of cytomegalovirus exposure and HLA in healthy donors. It was with 60 Vbeta and 13 Jbeta primers that the PCR ran. The table came from immunoSEQ multiplex PCR; TCRdb's copy has only in-frame clones and leaves some out. The sample consists of tens of thousands of clones, approximately 61% of them appearing once. What was sequenced was PBMCs. All receptors derive from a woman in her forties or fifties in good health and CMV-seropositive.

The chain carries TRBV2 and TRBJ2-3; D might be TRBD2 (5 bases). Germline CDR1 is SNHLY and CDR2 is FYNNEI. The CDR3 loop spans 17 amino acids. V lost 3 bases to trimming and J lost 4 bases, with 20 bases between them. The CDR3 loop is CASSDSGELVEPDTQYF. CDR3 sequence (DNA): TGTGCCAGCAGTGACTCAGGAGAACTAGTCGAGCCAGATACGCAGTATTTT.

Here the CDR3 DNA reads TGTGCCAGCAGTGAAGCGCCAAGGGACAGCTATGGCTACACCTTC. Its translation: CASSEAPRDSYGYTF. The chain couples TRBV2 to TRBJ1-2; TRBD1 agrees at 7 bases. Germline CDR1 SNHLY, CDR2 FYNNEI. The CDR3 covers 15 residues. Unmatched junction bases numbered 5, after V lost 0 bases and J lost 4 bases.

Turning to this clone: Relative to the germline gene, one junction end is altered; a read error may explain this. The chain couples TRBV5-1 to TRBJ1-1; possibly TRBD1 for D (5 bases). Per the germline V gene, CDR1 is SGHRS and CDR2 is YFSETQ. This CDR3 comprises 13 residues. CDR3 nucleotides: TGCGCCAGCAGCCCGCCCTCGGACACCGAAGCTTTCTTT. Translation gives CASSPPSDTEAFF.

This clone was seen a handful of times. The rearrangement uses TRBV5-4 and TRBJ2-7; D remains ambiguous. The ends were cut back, 1 base at V and 1 base at J, with 3 bases in the middle. Germline CDR1 and CDR2: SGHNT and YYREEE (reference sequence). CDR3 length equals 12 residues. The CDR3 bases are TGTGCCAGCAGCTTGACATCCTACGAGCAGTACTTC. It is translated as CASSLTSYEQYF.

This chain joins TRBV19 and TRBJ1-1; 8 bases line up with TRBD1. The CDR3 spans 15 residues. Unmatched junction bases numbered 8, after V lost 4 bases and J lost 4 bases. The germline V gene has CDR1 LNHDA and CDR2 SQIVND (reference sequence). In nucleotides, the CDR3 is TGTGCCAGTAGTAATCGAATACAGGGGGGCACTGAAGCTTTCTTT. Protein: CASSNRIQGGTEAFF.

The rearrangement uses TRBV5-4 and TRBJ1-5; 9 nucleotides line up with TRBD1. CDR3 length equals 15 residues. CDR1 SGHNT and CDR2 YYREEE come from the germline V gene (reference sequence). With 4 bases clipped from V and 4 bases from J, the junction kept 6 bases outside the gene matches. The CDR3 nucleotides read TGTGCCAGCAGCATTACCGGGACAGGGAATCAGCCCCAGCATTTT. Protein: CASSITGTGNQPQHF.

The chain uses TRBV2 and TRBJ2-4; 10 nucleotides agree with TRBD2. The germline gives CDR1 SNHLY, CDR2 FYNNEI. The V segment lost 5 bases and the J segment 7 bases; nucleotides outside the gene matches: 11. This CDR3 contains 16 residues. The CDR3 bases are TGTGCCAGCAGTCCATCACTAGCGGGGAGGGAGAACATTCAGTACTTC. Encoded protein: CASSPSLAGRENIQYF.

About this clone: Within the sample, other DNA sequences also encode this same CDR3. The chain couples TRBV18 to TRBJ1-3; TRBD1 matches at 8 bases. The CDR3 spans 15 residues. Looked up from germline, CDR1 is KGHSH and CDR2 is LQKENI. V shed 0 bases and J 4 bases; nucleotides not matched to a gene: 2. As DNA, the CDR3 is TGTGCCAGCTCACCACCGACAGGGGTAGGAAACACCATATATTTT. Translating it yields CASSPPTGVGNTIYF.

J is TRBJ2-7 and V is TRBV5-6; the D gene is possibly TRBD2 (5 bases). The CDR3 has 11 amino acids. Germline V CDR1 and CDR2: SGHDT, YYEEEE. Trimming shortened V by 1 base and J by 7 bases, and 6 bases separated the two germline ends. CDR3 DNA: TGTGCCAGCAGCTTGACGGGGGAGCAGTACGTC. Protein sequence: CASSLTGEQYV.

Only a few counts were recorded for this clone. V usage is TRBV25-1 and J usage is TRBJ1-2, with 9 bases that match TRBD1. The CDR3 extends over 15 amino acids. Germline CDR1 MGHDK, CDR2 SYGVNS. The trim removed 6 bases at V and 1 base at J, leaving 6 bases unmatched. CDR3 DNA sequence: TGTGCCAGCAGAATGACAGGGGGAGGTAACTATGGCTACACCTTC. Amino acids: CASRMTGGGNYGYTF.

In this sample, this clone turned up a few times. The V call is TRBV7-8, the J call TRBJ1-1; D is uncertain. Per germline, CDR1 SGHVS and CDR2 FQNEAQ. CDR3 length equals 14 residues. V lost 5 bases and J 0 bases, leaving 10 bases between the germline ends. The CDR3: CASSNTVMNTEAFF. The CDR3 DNA reads as TGTGCCAGCAGCAATACAGTAATGAACACTGAAGCTTTCTTT.

Note on this clone: An end of the junction differs from the germline gene, which may be a read error. The chain is built from TRBV7-9 and TRBJ1-2; D unresolved. CDR1 and CDR2 (germline): SEHNR, FQNEAQ (reference sequence). This CDR3 region has 16 residues. Here the CDR3 reads CSSSLSSWRDNYGYTF. The CDR3 nucleotides are TGTTCCAGCAGCTTAAGCTCATGGAGGGATAACTATGGCTACACCTTC.

A note on this clone: The germline gene is not matched at one end of the junction; a read error may be the cause. Other DNA variants within this sample encode the same CDR3. The chain employs TRBV18 and TRBJ1-2, with D possibly matching TRBD1 (6 bases). The CDR3 length is 17 residues. CDR1 and CDR2 from the germline V gene are KGHSH and LQKENI. The CDR3 here is CASSPSPKTGTNYGYTF. The CDR3 DNA reads TGCGCCAGCTCACCTTCCCCTAAGACAGGAACCAACTATGGCTACACCTTC.

This clone has more than one count but fewer than ten. CDR3 sequence: CASSPVGLTYEQYV. The CDR3, as DNA: TGTGCCAGCTCTCCCGTCGGACTTACCTACGAGCAGTACGTC. The gene calls are TRBV28 and TRBJ2-7; weak D call: TRBD2 (5 bases). From germline, CDR1 is MDHEN and CDR2 SYDVKM. The CDR3 sequence is 14 residues long. V gave up 8 bases and J gave up 2 bases, with 16 bases separating them.

The V and J genes are TRBV7-3 and TRBJ2-2, with D possibly TRBD1 on 5 matching bases. CDR3 length: 16 amino acids. The germline CDR1 and CDR2 sequences are SGHTA and FQGTGA. V gave up 0 bases and J gave up 4 bases, with 12 bases separating them. CDR3 sequence reads: CASSLTDTRATGELFF. CDR3 DNA: TGTGCCAGCAGCTTAACGGACACCAGAGCCACCGGGGAGCTGTTTTTT.

This clone was recorded once. The gene calls are TRBV5-1 and TRBJ1-2; D is possibly TRBD1 (5 bases). The CDR3 is made up of 13 amino acids. The germline V and J ends were trimmed by 5 bases and 2 bases, with 10 bases remaining between them. The germline V gene has CDR1 SGHRS and CDR2 YFSETQ. The CDR3 DNA reads as TGCGCCAGCAGGTCCCCAGGGAACTATGGCTACACCTTC. Encoded protein: CASRSPGNYGYTF.

V and J are TRBV30 and TRBJ1-6; D unclear. V was trimmed by 2 bases and J by 0 bases, leaving 11 bases between them. There are 16 residues in the CDR3. The germline CDR1 and CDR2 sequences are GTSNPN and SVGIG (reference sequence). CDR3 region: CAWSPKGSSYNSPLHF. The CDR3 DNA follows: TGTGCCTGGAGTCCTAAAGGGAGCTCCTATAATTCACCCCTCCACTTT.

This chain connects TRBV7-9 to TRBJ1-2; 7 bases align to TRBD1. V lost 5 bases to trimming and J lost 5 bases; unmatched junction nucleotides: 14. Germline CDR1 SEHNR, CDR2 FQNEAQ (reference sequence). This CDR3 has 16 amino acids. CDR3 region: CASSRGTEEGVYGYTF. CDR3 in DNA: TGTGCCAGCAGCCGCGGGACAGAAGAGGGGGTTTATGGCTACACCTTC.

The rearrangement joins TRBV13 to TRBJ2-1, with D hard to call. Deletions cut 5 bases from V and 0 bases from J, with 20 bases between. Germline V CDR1 and CDR2: PRHDT, FYEKMQ (reference sequence). There are 18 residues in the CDR3. This CDR3 is CASSPTSGLRSSYNEQFF. DNA for the CDR3: TGTGCCAGCAGCCCCACGTCGGGTCTGAGAAGCTCCTACAATGAGCAGTTCTTC.

The V call is TRBV11-3, the J call TRBJ1-1; D is perhaps TRBD1 (5 bases). This CDR3 has 13 amino acids. V lost 3 bases and J 4 bases, leaving 9 bases between the germline ends. The V gene's germline CDR1 is SGHNT and CDR2 YENEEA. The CDR3 is CASSFREGTEAFF. The DNA for the CDR3 is TGTGCCAGCAGCTTCAGGGAGGGCACTGAAGCTTTCTTT.

This rearrangement joins TRBV11-2 to TRBJ2-5, with 11 bases that match TRBD2. The V segment lost 1 base and the J segment 2 bases; nucleotides outside the gene matches: 3. The germline gives CDR1 SGHAT, CDR2 FQNNGV. This CDR3 comprises 16 residues. As DNA, the CDR3 is TGTGCCAGCAGCTTAGGTACTAGCGGGGGTCAAGAGACCCAGTACTTC. It is translated as CASSLGTSGGQETQYF.

The chain has TRBV9 and TRBJ2-1; D gene uncertain. V lost 0 bases to trimming and J lost 7 bases, with 8 bases between them. The CDR3 sequence is 13 residues long. Per the germline V gene, CDR1 is SGDLS and CDR2 is YYNGEE. The CDR3 coding sequence is TGTGCCAGCAGCGTAGCTATCGCGAATGAGCAGTTCTTC. Translated: CASSVAIANEQFF.